The clone carrying this TCR beta chain has more than one count but fewer than ten. Its antigen is not identified. Libraries for TCRalpha and TCRbeta carried sample barcodes and unique molecular identifiers via 5'RACE. MiXCR was run by TCRdb on the 5' RACE reads, yielding one entry per CDR3 protein. The sample gives 530,000 or so distinct CDR3 sequences, around a sixth of which show up once; roughly 8.2% is in the top ten. These data are taken from a study of T-cell memory formation after mild COVID-19. Study-level findings and limits: Contracting CD4+ clones were located mainly in CM and EM, and CD8+ clones in EMRA. A subset of responding clones appeared in pre-infection memory, suggesting cross-reactive memory joined. The authors left the SARS-CoV-2 specificity of second-wave clones peaking on day 37 unconfirmed.

The CDR3 extends over 14 amino acids. Looked up from germline, CDR1 is SGHRS and CDR2 is YFSETQ. Trimming removed 3 bases at V and 4 bases at J, with 13 bases between. Sequencing was performed on PBMCs or a T cell subset sorted from them (not recorded which). The chain has TRBV5-1 and TRBJ1-1, with D perhaps matching TRBD1 (5 bases). This clonotype was obtained from an adult woman who had mild COVID-19 (a few samples of this study predate the infection). Cell type and time point are not known. The CDR3 DNA reads as TGCGCCAGCAGCTCAACGCATGGGGCCACTGAAGCTTTCTTT. It encodes CASSSTHGATEAFF.